This is a list of T cell receptor beta chains from one sample in a study of shared clonotypes between healthy human individuals. Some clones are missing from TCRdb's copy, which holds only in-frame ones; the method was immunoSEQ multiplex PCR. The table has hundreds of thousands of clones, around 96% seen once. Sequencing was carried out using naive CD8+ T cells sorted from blood. The receptors stem from a woman in her thirties in good health. Each CDR3 is given with its conserved first and last residue. The D gene is left open where the match is weak. The listing skips clone size in some rows; elsewhere it reads once, few, many or a size class.

TRBD1 NA TRBJ1-1 TRBV7-8 TGTGCCAGCAGCTTAGGTGGGACAGGGGACACTGAAGCTTTCTTT CASSLGGTGDTEAFF
TRBD2 NA TRBJ2-1 TRBV11-2 TGTGCCAGCAGCCCGGGACTAGCGGTTGTCTACAATGAGCAGTTCTTC CASSPGLAVVYNEQFF
TRBD2 NA TRBJ2-1 TRBV9 TGTGCCAGCAGCGAAGGGACTAGCGGGACTTCCTACAATGAGCAGTTCTTC CASSEGTSGTSYNEQFF
NA NA TRBJ2-7 TRBV9 TGTGCCAGCAGCGTAGAACAAATGCCCTACGAGCAGTACTTC CASSVEQMPYEQYF
NA once TRBJ2-2 TRBV28 TGTGCCAGCAGCCTAGTGGGAGGCACCGGGGAGCTGTTTTTT CASSLVGGTGELFF
NA NA TRBJ2-3 TRBV18 TGTGCCAGCTCACCAGAGAGGACAGATACGCAGTATTTT CASSPERTDTQYF
TRBD2 NA TRBJ2-1 TRBV28 TGTGCCAGCAGTTTAGGCCCCTTTCCGGGAGGGTTTGGCGATGAGCAGTTCTTC CASSLGPFPGGFGDEQFF
NA once TRBJ1-2 TRBV9 TGTGCCAGCAGCGTAAACTTGAATGGCTACACCTTC CASSVNLNGYTF
NA NA TRBJ1-1 TRBV6-6 TGTGCCAGCAGTTACGGGGGCGAGAACACTGAAGCTTTCTTT CASSYGGENTEAFF
TRBD1 NA TRBJ2-7 TRBV28 TGTGCCAGCAGTACCCTGGACAGGGAGAACGAGCAGTACTTC CASSTLDRENEQYF
TRBD2 NA TRBJ2-1 TRBV7-2 TGTGCCAGCAGCGAAGCGCCTAGCGGGAGCAATGAGCAGTTCTTC CASSEAPSGSNEQFF
NA NA TRBJ2-7 TRBV5-4 TGTGCCAGCAGCTTGAATGATTACGAGCAGTACTTC CASSLNDYEQYF
NA NA TRBJ1-3 TRBV11-2 TGTGCCAGCAGCTTAGCAGGGCCCTACCTCTCTGGAAACACCATATATTTT CASSLAGPYLSGNTIYF
NA NA TRBJ2-1 TRBV28 TGTGCCAGCAGTCCGGGACTGGCTTCCTACAATGAGCAGTTCTTC CASSPGLASYNEQFF
TRBD1 NA TRBJ2-4 TRBV28 TGTGCCAGCAGTTCGGGACAGCGGCTAGCCAAAAACATTCAGTACTTC CASSSGQRLAKNIQYF
TRBD1 NA TRBJ1-5 TRBV6-1 TGTGCCAGCAGTACGACAGGGACTCAGCCCCAGCATTTT CASSTTGTQPQHF
TRBD2 once TRBJ2-7 TRBV7-6 TGTGCCAGCAGCTTAGTACTAGCGGGACACGAGCAGTACTTC CASSLVLAGHEQYF
NA NA TRBJ2-7 TRBV7-8 TGTGCCAGCACTCCCTACGGGGCCGAGAACGAGCAGTACTTC CASTPYGAENEQYF
NA NA TRBJ2-5 TRBV28 TGTGCCAGCTCGGCGCTGATGTCCTGGGAGACCCAGTACTTC CASSALMSWETQYF
TRBD1 NA TRBJ2-7 TRBV4-1 TGCGCCAGCAGCCAGACAGGGGCCGCCTACGAGCAGTACTTC CASSQTGAAYEQYF
NA NA TRBJ2-7 TRBV6-6 TGTGCCAGCAGTTACTCGATGCCCTACGAGCAGTACTTC CASSYSMPYEQYF
NA once TRBJ2-2 TRBV28 TGTGCCAGCAGTTTATTTACTAGCACGAACACCGGGGAGCTGTTTTTT CASSLFTSTNTGELFF
NA NA TRBJ1-6 TRBV27 TGTGCCAGCAGTTTAAGTGGACCTAATTCACCCCTCCACTTT CASSLSGPNSPLHF
NA NA TRBJ2-3 TRBV7-9 TGTGCCAGCAGCTTCCTAGGAGACAGGAACACAGATACGCAGTATTTT CASSFLGDRNTDTQYF
NA NA TRBJ1-2 TRBV19 TGTGCCAGTAGTATAGACTACGGGAGCAGGGAGTTTTTTGGCTACACCTTC CASSIDYGSREFFGYTF
TRBD2 NA TRBJ2-7 TRBV4-1 TGCGCCAGCAGACAGGGACTAGCGGTAACCTACGAGCAGTACTTC CASRQGLAVTYEQYF
NA once TRBJ1-5 TRBV9 TGTGCCAGCAGCGTCGGGGACTCTCCCCAGCCCCAGCATTTT CASSVGDSPQPQHF
NA NA TRBJ2-7 TRBV28 TGTGCCAGCAGTTTACGTGGAAATCCCTACGAGCAGTACTTC CASSLRGNPYEQYF
NA NA TRBJ2-5 TRBV4-1 TGCGCCAGCAGCCTCCGGGCCGAAGAGACCCAGTACTTC CASSLRAEETQYF
NA NA TRBJ2-3 TRBV15 TGTGCCACCAGCAGAGTAGCGGTCACAGATACGCAGTATTTT CATSRVAVTDTQYF
TRBD2 NA TRBJ2-1 TRBV7-8 TGTGCCAGCAGCTCGTTCCTAGCGGGAGAAGGCGATGAGCAGTTCTTC CASSSFLAGEGDEQFF
NA once TRBJ1-1 TRBV28 TGTGCCAGCAGTTTCCGCCAGGAGAACACTGAAGCTTTCTTT CASSFRQENTEAFF
TRBD1 NA TRBJ2-7 TRBV27 TGTGCCAGCAGTTTCGGCAGGGGGTTTGGCGAGCAGTACTTC CASSFGRGFGEQYF
NA NA TRBJ2-3 TRBV28 TGTGCCAGCGACGGGCCTGTCACAGATACGCAGTATTTT CASDGPVTDTQYF
NA NA TRBJ2-7 TRBV2 TGTGCCAGCAGTGAACCTACAGGGTCTGGATACGAGCAGTACTTC CASSEPTGSGYEQYF
TRBD2 NA TRBJ2-1 TRBV29-1 TGCAGCGTCGGGGGGGAGAGCTCCTACAATGAGCAGTTCTTC CSVGGESSYNEQFF
NA NA TRBJ2-5 TRBV5-4 TGTGCCAGCAGCTTGGAAGGCGGAAACCTAGAGGGGGAGACCCAGTACTTC CASSLEGGNLEGETQYF
TRBD1 NA TRBJ2-7 TRBV23-1 TGCGCCAGCCATTCCCTTGGACAGGGATACGAGCAGTACTTC CASHSLGQGYEQYF
NA NA TRBJ2-7 TRBV27 TGTGCCAGCAGTTTTAGCACAGGTCTTTACTACGAGCAGTACTTC CASSFSTGLYYEQYF
TRBD1 once TRBJ1-1 TRBV28 TGTGCCAGCACAGGGTGGGGGACAGATGAAGCTTTCTTT CASTGWGTDEAFF
NA NA TRBJ2-7 TRBV4-1 TGCGCCAGCAGCCAACCCTCATACGAGCAGTACTTC CASSQPSYEQYF
NA NA TRBJ2-2 TRBV27 TGTGCCAGTGGACGGGAACGGACCGGGGAGCTGTTTTTT CASGRERTGELFF
TRBD1 NA TRBJ1-2 TRBV5-6 TGTGCCAGCAGCACCACGGGACAGAAATACTGGCACCTACATGGCTACACCTTC CASSTTGQKYWHLHGYTF
NA NA TRBJ1-3 TRBV7-9 TGTGCCAGCAGCTTACAGGGAACTGGAAACACCATATATTTT CASSLQGTGNTIYF
NA NA TRBJ1-1 TRBV4-2 TGTGCCAGCAGCCAACGATTAGGCCAAGAAGCTTTCTTT CASSQRLGQEAFF
TRBD1 NA TRBJ2-5 TRBV7-9 TGTGCCAGCAGTTCCGGGACAGGGGGCAGGGAGACCCAGTACTTC CASSSGTGGRETQYF
NA NA TRBJ1-5 TRBV27 TGTGCCAGCAGTTCTATTATAGGGGATCAGCCCCAGCATTTT CASSSIIGDQPQHF
NA NA TRBJ1-4 TRBV28 TGTGCCAGCAGACTCCGGGACATGGCGATAGGAGATGAAAAACTGTTTTTT CASRLRDMAIGDEKLFF